The 7 T cell receptor beta chains presented below share a single source sample, sequenced in a study of T cells after yellow fever vaccination. TCRdb passed the 5' RACE reads through MiXCR, listing each CDR3 protein once. This sample has some 320,000 distinct CDR3 sequences, with approximately 12% found just once. This specimen consisted of CD4+ T cells sorted from PBMCs, obtained 45 days after the yellow fever booster vaccination. These TCRs come from a man younger than 35 who received the YFV17D yellow fever vaccine.

The chain is built from TRBV12-3 or TRBV12-4 and TRBJ1-5, with D maybe TRBD1 (5 bases). V dropped 5 bases and J dropped 4 bases, with 9 bases sitting between them. The CDR3 contains 13 residues. The CDR3 spells CASSQTDNQPQHF. CDR3 nucleotides: TGTGCCAGCAGTCAGACAGATAATCAGCCCCAGCATTTT.

V usage is TRBV19 and J usage is TRBJ1-2, with 8 positions matching TRBD1. Trimming at V came to 7 bases and at J to 9 bases, leaving 10 bases not matched to a gene. Germline V lookup: CDR1 LNHDA, CDR2 SQIVND (reference sequence). The length of the CDR3 is 13 residues. The CDR3 nucleotides read TGTGCCAGTAAGACAGGGGAGTTGAGGAGCTACACCTTC. This translates into CASKTGELRSYTF.

This clonotype has only a few counts. This sequence joins TRBV6-5 and TRBJ1-2; no clear D. Per the germline V gene, CDR1 is MNHEY and CDR2 is SVGAGI. This CDR3 has 14 residues. V was pared by 5 bases and J by 4 bases, with 14 bases between. The CDR3 spells CASSPFESLYGYTF. The CDR3 DNA reads TGTGCCAGCAGTCCCTTTGAGTCCCTCTATGGCTACACCTTC.

This clonotype was counted many times. The chain recombines TRBV28 with TRBJ2-1, with 8 bases lining up with TRBD1. With V trimmed by 6 bases and J by 4 bases, 8 bases remained unmatched. The CDR3 extends over 15 amino acids. The germline V gene has CDR1 MDHEN and CDR2 SYDVKM. The CDR3 loop is CASRPTGAGYNEQFF. The DNA of the CDR3 is TGTGCCAGCAGGCCGACAGGGGCGGGGTACAATGAGCAGTTCTTC. Together with reference TRBV28 and TRBJ2-1, the CDR3 gives the full variable domain: DVKVTQSSRYLVKRTGEKVFLECVQDMDHENMFWYRQDPGLGLRLIYFSYDVKMKEKGDIPEGYSVSREKKERFSLILESASTNQTSMYLCASRPTGAGYNEQFFGPGTRLTVL.

This chain's CDR3 is CASSLNLPGADTQYF. The DNA of the CDR3 is TGTGCCAGCAGTTTAAATCTCCCGGGCGCAGATACGCAGTATTTT. The chain employs TRBV27 and TRBJ2-3; no clear D gene. Germline CDR1 and CDR2: MNHEY and SMNVEV (reference sequence). This CDR3 has 15 residues. V shed 2 bases and J shed 4 bases, with 13 bases lying between them.

This chain uses TRBV5-1 with TRBJ1-6; the D gene is possibly TRBD1 (6 bases). CDR1 SGHRS and CDR2 YFSETQ come from the germline V gene. Between the trimmed V and J ends, which lost 4 bases and 9 bases, there was a span of 20 bases. The CDR3 is made up of 16 amino acids. CDR3 amino acids: CASSILPTGTGSPLHF. The CDR3 nucleotides are TGCGCCAGCAGCATCCTCCCGACAGGCACGGGTTCACCCCTCCACTTT.

The rearrangement links TRBV12-3 or TRBV12-4 to TRBJ2-3; D ambiguous. Trimming cost V 6 bases and J 2 bases, with 6 bases left between them. The CDR3 extends over 12 amino acids. The CDR3 reads CASRFTTDTQYF. CDR3 coding DNA: TGTGCCAGCAGGTTTACCACAGATACGCAGTATTTT.